The TCR beta chain under discussion was sequenced for a study of blood T cell repertoires in COVID-19. Study-level background: Both acute and convalescent COVID-19 samples were obtained from the United States, Italy and Spain.

Per the original methods: Reference gene primer amplification yielded estimated nucleated cell counts. TCRdb's copy holds only in-frame clones and misses some; the assay was immunoSEQ multiplex PCR. D and trimming were read from the DNA, whereas the V and J calls and clone size are those reported in that table. Of 80,000 to 100,000 clones listed, over 65% are singletons. CDR1 ENHRY and CDR2 SYGVKD come from the germline V gene. After removal of 4 bases from V and 1 base from J, the junction contained 3 bases not matched to a gene. The CDR3 covers 14 residues. This clonotype originated in a man between 65 and 85 years old with COVID-19, enrolled during active disease. The chain uses TRBV10-3 and TRBJ2-7, with 8 bases identical to TRBD1. The sequencing input was peripheral blood. CDR3 in DNA: TGTGCCATCAGTGCAGGGGGCGTTTCCTACGAGCAGTACTTC. Amino acids: CAISAGGVSYEQYF.